The 18 T cell receptor beta chains below all came from one sample that was sequenced in a study of T cell repertoires in cytomegalovirus infection. MiXCR, run by TCRdb on the reads, gives a single entry per CDR3 protein. Seen here are 290,000 or so distinct CDR3 sequences, about 26% observed once, and the top ten hold approximately 15%. Specimen: PBMCs. The receptor set was obtained from a human donor in good health (CMV status not recorded). Some clones in this sample may be carry-over from other donors' samples.

In this sample, this clonotype turned up a few times. The CDR3 DNA reads TGTGCCAGCAGCCTAGGGGGCCTCTACGAGCAGTACTTC. Translation gives CASSLGGLYEQYF. The rearrangement links TRBV28 to TRBJ2-7, with 7 bases aligning to TRBD1. Germline CDR1 and CDR2: MDHEN and SYDVKM. The CDR3 totals 13 residues. V dropped 6 bases and J dropped 3; count of bases not matched to a gene: 5.

The chain carries TRBV20-1 and TRBJ2-5, with D perhaps given as TRBD1 or TRBD2 (6 bases each). This CDR3 spans 17 amino acids. Germline loops: CDR1 DFQATT, CDR2 SNEGSKA (reference sequence). The V end lost 4 bases, the J end lost 0 bases, and 21 bases lay between the germline ends. CDR3 DNA: TGCAGTGCTAAGGTGGGGGGCCGGGATAGGTACCAAGAGACCCAGTACTTC. Protein product: CSAKVGGRDRYQETQYF.

A remark on this clonotype: A much larger clone sits a single nucleotide away, making a read error possible. The chain is built from TRBV7-4 and TRBJ1-2; perhaps TRBD1 as D (6 bases). The CDR3 totals 15 residues. V was cut by 5 bases and J by 4 bases, with 17 bases left in between. The germline gives CDR1 SGHVT, CDR2 SQSDAQ. CDR3 region: CASSTVTGSGYGYTF. The CDR3 DNA reads TGTGCCAGCAGCACCGTCACAGGGTCCGGCTATGGCTACACCTTC.

This chain connects TRBV28 to TRBJ1-5; D perhaps matches TRBD1 (5 bases). The CDR3 has 16 amino acids. CDR1 and CDR2 from the germline V gene are MDHEN and SYDVKM. The ends were cut back, 6 bases at V and 5 bases at J, with 20 bases in the middle. CDR3 in amino acids: CASRRGGAVLDQPQHF. The CDR3 DNA is TGTGCCAGCAGACGGGGAGGGGCAGTACTAGATCAGCCCCAGCATTTT.

This clonotype was seen repeatedly, ten times or more. The chain uses TRBV4-1 and TRBJ1-4; the D gene is possibly TRBD1 (5 bases). CDR3 length: 18 residues. Germline values: CDR1 MGHRA, CDR2 YSYEKL. Between the trimmed V and J ends, which lost 3 bases and 0 bases, there was a span of 17 bases. As DNA, the CDR3 is TGCGCCAGCAGCCACCCACGGGGGGGAGATGCAACTAATGAAAAACTGTTTTTT. It yields the protein CASSHPRGGDATNEKLFF.

This clonotype was recorded a few times. V gene TRBV29-1 combines with J gene TRBJ1-1, with D maybe TRBD1 (5 bases). The CDR3 is 12 residues long. V was clipped by 4 bases and J by 5 bases, with 11 bases between them. The V gene's germline CDR1 is SQVTM and CDR2 ANQGSEA. CDR3 region: CSVVQGRTEAFF. In DNA, the CDR3 is TGCAGCGTTGTCCAGGGAAGGACTGAAGCTTTCTTT.

CDR3 coding DNA: TGTGCCAGCAGTTCCTTCCTTAGGGGGTCGAGTATAGAGACCCAGTACTTC. Translation gives CASSSFLRGSSIETQYF. The V gene is TRBV27, the J gene TRBJ2-5; a weak D match, TRBD1 (6 bases). This CDR3 spans 17 amino acids. Trimming pared 4 bases from V and 4 bases from J, leaving 22 bases between. Germline CDR1 reads MNHEY; CDR2 reads SMNVEV (reference sequence).

The table lists this clonotype with a few counts. This chain uses TRBV11-2 with TRBJ2-2; TRBD1 agrees at 9 bases. V lost 1 base, J lost 0 bases, and 0 bases stayed unmatched. The CDR3 extends over 16 amino acids. The germline V gene has CDR1 SGHAT and CDR2 FQNNGV. The CDR3 nucleotides read TGTGCCAGCAGCTTAGGACAGGGGGCGAACACCGGGGAGCTGTTTTTT. Translated, it gives CASSLGQGANTGELFF.

This clonotype turned up a few times. The chain combines TRBV29-1 with TRBJ2-7; 13 bases are shared with TRBD2. The V segment lost 7 bases and the J segment 1 base; nucleotides outside the gene matches: 10. Per the germline V gene, CDR1 is SQVTM and CDR2 is ANQGSEA. The CDR3 totals 16 residues. CDR3 nucleotides: TGCAGCGCCTCAAGACTAGCGGGAGGTAGATCCTACGAGCAGTACTTC. Translating gives CSASRLAGGRSYEQYF.

The table lists this clonotype with a few counts. V usage is TRBV10-3 and J usage is TRBJ2-7, with 7 bases aligning to TRBD1. Germline V gene sequence: CDR1 ENHRY, CDR2 SYGVKD. CDR3 length: 14 amino acids. After removal of 5 bases from V and 2 bases from J, the junction contained 6 bases not matched to a gene. The CDR3 DNA is TGTGCCATCAGTTACAGGGGAGAGACCTACGAGCAGTACTTC. It yields the protein CAISYRGETYEQYF.

In its sample, this clonotype was seen a few times. The gene calls are TRBV4-1 and TRBJ1-2; TRBD1 agrees at 7 bases. The CDR3 sequence is 16 residues long. Germline loops: CDR1 MGHRA, CDR2 YSYEKL. Losses at the gene ends were 4 bases for V and 0 bases for J; bases not matched to a gene: 8. CDR3 DNA: TGCGCCAGCAGCCCAAGTGGAGGACAGGCTAACTATGGCTACACCTTC. It yields the protein CASSPSGGQANYGYTF.

CDR3 loop: CASSFGGGWDEQFF. The DNA of the CDR3 is TGCGCCAGCAGCTTCGGCGGGGGATGGGATGAGCAGTTCTTC. The chain recombines TRBV5-1 with TRBJ2-1; 7 bases map to TRBD2. The CDR3 has 14 residues. From germline, CDR1 is SGHRS and CDR2 YFSETQ. The V and J ends lost 2 bases and 8 bases, in that order; junction bases with no gene match: 7.

This clonotype was counted many times. The CDR3 protein is CASTPGRGFTGELFF. In nucleotides, the CDR3 is TGTGCCAGCACCCCCGGGCGGGGTTTCACCGGGGAGCTGTTTTTT. The chain is built from TRBV11-2 and TRBJ2-2; tentatively, D is TRBD2 (6 bases). The CDR3 covers 15 residues. Germline CDR1 is SGHAT and CDR2 is FQNNGV. The V end lost 7 bases, the J end lost 4 bases, and 16 bases lay between the germline ends.

In this sample, this clonotype turned up many times. V is TRBV28 and J is TRBJ1-2; D remains unclear. The CDR3 consists of 14 residues. Per the germline V gene, CDR1 is MDHEN and CDR2 is SYDVKM. V gave up 8 bases and J gave up 4 bases, with 17 bases separating them. CDR3 in amino acids: CASHDRTLGYGYTF. The CDR3 DNA reads TGTGCCAGCCACGATAGGACCCTAGGCTATGGCTACACCTTC.

This clonotype turned up a few times. The chain uses TRBV4-3 and TRBJ2-2; 7 bases line up with TRBD1. The V gene end was trimmed by 7 bases and the J gene end by 4 bases; junction bases not matched to a gene: 6. The CDR3 has 14 amino acids. Germline lookup yields CDR1 LGHNA and CDR2 YSLEER. The CDR3, as DNA: TGCGCCAGCACCTGGGACAGAAGCACCGGGGAGCTGTTTTTT. Translated, it gives CASTWDRSTGELFF.

This chain uses TRBV6-2 or TRBV6-3 with TRBJ2-1; 9 bases align to TRBD1. The CDR3 sequence is 21 residues long. V shed 6 bases and J 0 bases; nucleotides not matched to a gene: 21. Germline V gene data show CDR1 as MNHEY and CDR2 as SVGEGT. CDR3 in amino acids: CASRTPQRDRDGGSSYNEQFF. CDR3 coding DNA: TGTGCCAGCAGGACACCTCAGCGGGACAGGGATGGCGGGAGCTCCTACAATGAGCAGTTCTTC.

The rearrangement links TRBV15 to TRBJ2-3; D is perhaps TRBD2 (5 bases). CDR3 length: 15 residues. Trimming removed 0 bases from V and 2 bases from J, with 9 bases in between. CDR1 and CDR2 from the germline V gene are LNHNV and YYDKDF (reference sequence). The CDR3 protein is CATSRDPTTTDTQYF. CDR3 DNA sequence: TGTGCCACCAGCAGAGACCCGACTACCACAGATACGCAGTATTTT.

The rearrangement links TRBV28 to TRBJ1-5, with TRBD1 as a possible D gene (6 bases). Germline CDR1 reads MDHEN; CDR2 reads SYDVKM. Trimming took 6 bases from V and 2 from J, leaving 23 bases between them. CDR3 length equals 18 residues. CDR3 in amino acids: CASSRVQGGGFGNQPQHF. The CDR3 DNA reads TGTGCCAGCAGCCGCGTCCAGGGAGGGGGGTTCGGCAATCAGCCCCAGCATTTT.